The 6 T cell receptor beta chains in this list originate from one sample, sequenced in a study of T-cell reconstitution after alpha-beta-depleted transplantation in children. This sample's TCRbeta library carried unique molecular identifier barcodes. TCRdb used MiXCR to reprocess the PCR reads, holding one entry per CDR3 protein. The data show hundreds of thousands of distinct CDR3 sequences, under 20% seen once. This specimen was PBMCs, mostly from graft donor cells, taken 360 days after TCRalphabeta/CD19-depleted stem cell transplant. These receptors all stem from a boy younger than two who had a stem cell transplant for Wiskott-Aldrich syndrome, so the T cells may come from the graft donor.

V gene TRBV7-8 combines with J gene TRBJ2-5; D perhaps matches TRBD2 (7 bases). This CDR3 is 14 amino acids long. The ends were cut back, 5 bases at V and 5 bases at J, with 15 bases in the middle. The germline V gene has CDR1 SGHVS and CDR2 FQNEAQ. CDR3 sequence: CASSPNREGETQYF. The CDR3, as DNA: TGTGCCAGCAGCCCGAACAGGGAGGGGGAGACCCAGTACTTC.

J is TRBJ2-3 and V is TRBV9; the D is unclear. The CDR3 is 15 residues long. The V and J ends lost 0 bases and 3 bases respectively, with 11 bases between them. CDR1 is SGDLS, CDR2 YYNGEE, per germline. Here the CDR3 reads CASSVESAKTDTQYF. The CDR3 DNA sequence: TGTGCCAGCAGCGTAGAGTCAGCGAAAACAGATACGCAGTATTTT.

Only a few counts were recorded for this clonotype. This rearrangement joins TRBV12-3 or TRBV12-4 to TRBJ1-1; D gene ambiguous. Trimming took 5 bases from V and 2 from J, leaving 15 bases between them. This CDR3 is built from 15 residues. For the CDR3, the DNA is TGTGCCAGCAGTCCGCGCAGGTACCCCAACACTGAAGCTTTCTTT. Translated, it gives CASSPRRYPNTEAFF.

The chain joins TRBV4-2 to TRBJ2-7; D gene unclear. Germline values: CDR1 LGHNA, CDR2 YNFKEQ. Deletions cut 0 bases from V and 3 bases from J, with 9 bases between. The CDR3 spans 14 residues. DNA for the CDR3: TGTGCCAGCAGCCAAGATCAGGCAGACTACGAGCAGTACTTC. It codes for CASSQDQADYEQYF.

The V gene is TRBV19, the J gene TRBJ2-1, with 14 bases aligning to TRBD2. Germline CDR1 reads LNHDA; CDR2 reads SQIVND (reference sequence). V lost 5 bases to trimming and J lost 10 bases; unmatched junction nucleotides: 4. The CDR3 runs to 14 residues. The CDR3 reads CASSQGLAGDEQFF. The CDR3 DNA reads TGTGCCAGTAGTCAGGGACTAGCGGGAGACGAGCAGTTCTTC.

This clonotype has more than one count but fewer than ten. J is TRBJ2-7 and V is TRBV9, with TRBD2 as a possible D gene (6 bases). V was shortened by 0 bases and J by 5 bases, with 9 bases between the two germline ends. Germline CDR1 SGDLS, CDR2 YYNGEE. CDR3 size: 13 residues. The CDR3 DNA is TGTGCCAGCAGCGTAGATTGGGGGGACGAGCAGTACTTC. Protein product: CASSVDWGDEQYF.